Each of the 21 T cell receptor beta chains below was sequenced from the same sample in a study of vaccination and CD4 T cells after COVID-19. The sample's treatment: approximately 9-day PBMC culture with coronavirus spike peptide pools or control peptides (ViraFEST assay). No antigen is known for these receptors. Cultured CD4+ T cell DNA underwent sequencing with the Oncomine TCR Beta short-read assay. TCRdb re-called the PCR reads through MiXCR, storing one row per CDR3 protein. Of more than 15,000 distinct CDR3 sequences listed, roughly two fifths are singletons. The starting material was CD4+ T cells from blood, cultured in vitro, obtained before SARS-CoV-2 vaccination. Receptors were obtained from a human donor who received a COVID-19 vaccine.

This clonotype has only a few counts. The rearrangement joins TRBV4-2 to TRBJ2-6, with 7 bases that match TRBD2. The ends lost 1 base at V and 1 base at J; junction bases unmatched: 1. This CDR3 has 16 amino acids. The germline V gene encodes CDR1 LGHNA and CDR2 YNFKEQ. CDR3 sequence: CASSQARGSGANVLTF. DNA of the CDR3: TGTGCCAGCAGCCAAGCGCGGGGGTCTGGGGCCAACGTCCTGACTTTC.

This chain uses TRBV25-1 with TRBJ1-1; D unclear. The germline V gene has CDR1 MGHDK and CDR2 SYGVNS. CDR3 length equals 14 residues. The ends were cut back, 4 bases at V and 1 base at J, with 10 bases in the middle. The CDR3 DNA is TGTGCCAGCAGTGCCAGCCTGGGGAACACTGAAGCTTTCTTT. It specifies CASSASLGNTEAFF.

This clonotype turned up a few times. The chain employs TRBV6-1 and TRBJ2-7, with D perhaps TRBD1 (7 bases). In germline, CDR1 is MNHNS, CDR2 SASEGT. This CDR3 has 15 residues. Trimming took off 0 bases at V and 3 bases at J, with 12 bases between the two ends. DNA of the CDR3: TGTGCCAGCAGTGAAGCTCCAGGGGGGAACTACGAGCAGTACTTC. Encoded protein: CASSEAPGGNYEQYF.

The rearrangement uses TRBV7-3 and TRBJ2-3; 13 nucleotides agree with TRBD2. Trimming cost V 2 bases and J 5 bases; bases outside gene matches: 4. CDR1 is SGHTA, CDR2 FQGTGA, per germline. This CDR3 has 16 amino acids. The CDR3 DNA is TGTGCCAGCAGCTTACTTGGACTAGCGGGGGTAGATACGCAGTATTTT. Amino acid sequence: CASSLLGLAGVDTQYF.

Concerning this clonotype itself: Sequence at one end of the junction differs from germline and may be a read error. The gene calls are TRBV12-3 or TRBV12-4 and TRBJ2-5, with no clear D. The CDR3 runs 12 residues. The CDR3 region is CASSLWVETQYF. DNA for the CDR3: TGTGCCAGTAGTTTATGGGTAGAGACCCAGTACTTC.

This sequence joins TRBV7-9 and TRBJ1-1; no definite D call. With 1 base removed from V and 7 bases from J, the gap between germline ends came to 10 bases. Germline V CDR1 and CDR2: SEHNR, FQNEAQ (reference sequence). The CDR3 has 13 amino acids. The CDR3 nucleotides are TGTGCCAGCAGCTTAGGGCACGGTAGTGAAGCTTTCTTT. Translation: CASSLGHGSEAFF. The full variable domain, its missing parts supplied by reference TRBV7-9 and TRBJ1-1, is DTGVSQNPRHKITKRGQNVTFRCDPISEHNRLYWYRQTLGQGPEFLTYFQNEAQLEKSRLLSDRFSAERPKGSFSTLEIQRTEQGDSAMYLCASSLGHGSEAFFGQGTRLTVV.

The chain uses TRBV20-1 and TRBJ1-5; unclear D gene. V lost 2 bases, J lost 2 bases, and 13 bases lay in between. This CDR3 region has 15 residues. Germline CDR1 is DFQATT and CDR2 is SNEGSKA (reference sequence). The CDR3 sequence: CSARKSIRGNQPQHF. The CDR3 DNA is TGCAGTGCTAGAAAGAGCATAAGGGGCAATCAGCCCCAGCATTTT.

V is TRBV18 and J is TRBJ1-1, with 10 bases that match TRBD1. V lost 1 base to trimming and J lost 1 base; unmatched junction nucleotides: 6. Germline-derived CDR1 and CDR2 are KGHSH and LQKENI. The CDR3 is made up of 17 amino acids. CDR3 nucleotides: TGTGCCAGCTCACCACGGAGGACAGGGGGTGGGAACACTGAAGCTTTCTTT. Translating it yields CASSPRRTGGGNTEAFF.

This clonotype has more than one count but fewer than ten. The genes are TRBV20-1 and TRBJ1-5; 11 bases are a match to TRBD1. This CDR3 is 15 amino acids long. V lost 6 bases to trimming and J lost 6 bases; unmatched junction nucleotides: 10. The germline CDR1 and CDR2 sequences are DFQATT and SNEGSKA (reference sequence). CDR3 loop: CSAWTGGVVGQPQHF. CDR3 in DNA: TGCAGTGCCTGGACAGGGGGCGTCGTGGGTCAGCCCCAGCATTTT.

The chain uses TRBV2 and TRBJ2-7, with D tentatively TRBD2 (6 bases). V shed 8 bases and J shed 0 bases, with 14 bases lying between them. The germline gives CDR1 SNHLY, CDR2 FYNNEI. This CDR3 has 14 residues. This CDR3 reads CASLRDSSSYEQYF. The CDR3 DNA follows: TGTGCCAGCTTACGGGACTCGAGCTCCTACGAGCAGTACTTC.

This chain links TRBV6-2 or TRBV6-3 with TRBJ1-2; D gene unclear. V was clipped by 5 bases and J by 7 bases, with 11 bases between them. The CDR3 covers 12 residues. From germline, CDR1 is MNHEY and CDR2 SVGEGT. CDR3 residues: CASSPEEAGYTF. Here the CDR3 DNA reads TGTGCCAGCAGTCCCGAGGAGGCTGGCTACACCTTC.

V usage is TRBV5-1 and J usage is TRBJ2-5; D ambiguous. This CDR3 has 17 residues. The V end was cut by 4 bases, the J end by 5 bases, with 24 bases between. Per the germline V gene, CDR1 is SGHRS and CDR2 is YFSETQ. This CDR3 is CASSPRLKGSYTETQYF. The CDR3 DNA is TGCGCCAGCAGCCCTCGATTGAAGGGTAGCTATACGGAGACCCAGTACTTC. The full variable domain, completed using reference TRBV5-1 and TRBJ2-5, is KAGVTQTPRYLIKTRGQQVTLSCSPISGHRSVSWYQQTPGQGLQFLFEYFSETQRNKGNFPGRFSGRQFSNSRSEMNVSTLELGDSALYLCASSPRLKGSYTETQYFGPGTRLLVL.

In this sample, this clonotype turned up a few times. The J gene is TRBJ1-5, the V gene TRBV21-1; no DNA check was done on the table's D call, TRBD1. TRBV21-1 constitutes a pseudogene. The CDR3 totals 18 residues. This CDR3 reads CASSKVWTGGESNQPQHF. CDR3 DNA sequence: TGTGCCAGCAGCAAAGTCTGGACAGGGGGCGAGAGCAATCAGCCCCAGCATTTT.

The chain recombines TRBV29-1 with TRBJ1-1; D remains ambiguous. Germline lookup yields CDR1 SQVTM and CDR2 ANQGSEA. With 6 bases removed from V and 0 bases from J, the gap between germline ends came to 8 bases. The CDR3 is made up of 12 amino acids. The CDR3 protein is CSVGLLNTEAFF. The CDR3 bases are TGCAGCGTCGGACTCTTGAACACTGAAGCTTTCTTT. Filled out from reference TRBV29-1 and TRBJ1-1, the complete variable domain reads SAVISQKPSRDICQRGTSLTIQCQVDSQVTMMFWYRQQPGQSLTLIATANQGSEATYESGFVIDKFPISRPNLTFSTLTVSNMSPEDSSIYLCSVGLLNTEAFFGQGTRLTVV.

This chain joins TRBV12-3 or TRBV12-4 and TRBJ1-3, with D unresolved. The V end lost 8 bases, the J end lost 0 bases, and 14 bases lay between the germline ends. This CDR3 comprises 15 residues. In nucleotides, the CDR3 is TGTGCCAGCGGCGGCAGCATACGCTCTGGAAACACCATATATTTT. Its protein is CASGGSIRSGNTIYF.

The rearrangement joins TRBV4-2 to TRBJ2-3; no clear D gene. Trimming pared 1 base from V and 2 bases from J, leaving 13 bases between. The CDR3 runs to 16 residues. Germline-derived CDR1 and CDR2 are LGHNA and YNFKEQ. In DNA, the CDR3 is TGTGCCAGCAGCCAAGTCAATGCCAGAAACACAGATACGCAGTATTTT. This encodes CASSQVNARNTDTQYF.

The chain couples TRBV10-3 to TRBJ1-3; 7 nucleotides line up with TRBD1. Germline CDR1 is ENHRY and CDR2 is SYGVKD. The CDR3 is 16 residues long. V shed 5 bases and J 1 base; nucleotides not matched to a gene: 8. The CDR3 sequence: CAISTTKGASGNTIYF. The CDR3 nucleotides read TGTGCCATCAGTACCACAAAGGGGGCTTCTGGAAACACCATATATTTT.

J is TRBJ2-4 and V is TRBV4-2, with 15 positions matching TRBD2. There are 18 residues in the CDR3. CDR1 is LGHNA and CDR2 is YNFKEQ in the germline V gene. The junction had 4 bases not matched to a gene; V was cut back by 4 bases and J by 0 bases. The CDR3 sequence is CASSPGLAGGGAKNIQYF. The CDR3 coding sequence is TGTGCCAGCAGCCCCGGACTAGCGGGGGGGGGAGCCAAAAACATTCAGTACTTC.

This chain uses TRBV6-1 with TRBJ2-1; weak D call: TRBD1 (5 bases). V was cut by 5 bases and J by 1 base, with 18 bases left in between. Germline CDR1 MNHNS, CDR2 SASEGT. The CDR3 is 17 amino acids. CDR3 coding DNA: TGTGCCAGCAGTAGGGTTGTAACAGGTCCGTCCTACAATGAGCAGTTCTTC. This gives the protein CASSRVVTGPSYNEQFF.

The sample holds a few counts of this clonotype. This chain connects TRBV6-2 or TRBV6-3 to TRBJ2-7; 13 bases match TRBD2. Germline CDR1 is MNHEY and CDR2 is SVGEGT. J lost 2 bases, V lost 6 bases, and 1 base had no gene match. This CDR3 spans 14 amino acids. The CDR3 nucleotides are TGTGCCAGCAGCGGACTAGCGGGGGCCTACGAGCAGTACTTC. This gives the protein CASSGLAGAYEQYF.

The chain links TRBV6-5 to TRBJ1-4, with D hard to call. V shed 2 bases and J shed 9 bases, with 4 bases lying between them. The CDR3 sequence is 11 residues long. Germline V gene data show CDR1 as MNHEY and CDR2 as SVGAGI. CDR3 coding DNA: TGTGCCAGCAGTTACGAGAAAAAACTGTTTTTT. Protein: CASSYEKKLFF.